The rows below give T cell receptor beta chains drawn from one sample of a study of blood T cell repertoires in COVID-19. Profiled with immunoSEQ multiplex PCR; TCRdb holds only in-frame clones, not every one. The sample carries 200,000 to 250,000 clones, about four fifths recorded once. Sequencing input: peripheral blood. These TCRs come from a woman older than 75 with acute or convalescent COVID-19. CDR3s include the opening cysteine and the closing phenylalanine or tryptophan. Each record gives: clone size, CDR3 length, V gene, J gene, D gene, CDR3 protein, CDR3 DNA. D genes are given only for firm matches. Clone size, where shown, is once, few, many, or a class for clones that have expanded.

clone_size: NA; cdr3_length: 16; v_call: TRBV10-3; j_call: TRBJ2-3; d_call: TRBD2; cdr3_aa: CAIKGGTSGSTDTQYF; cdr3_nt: TGTGCCATCAAGGGTGGGACTAGCGGGAGCACAGATACGCAGTATTTT
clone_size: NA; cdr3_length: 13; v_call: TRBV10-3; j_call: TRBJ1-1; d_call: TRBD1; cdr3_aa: CAITRDRDTEAFF; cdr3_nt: TGTGCCATCACCAGGGACAGAGATACTGAAGCTTTCTTT
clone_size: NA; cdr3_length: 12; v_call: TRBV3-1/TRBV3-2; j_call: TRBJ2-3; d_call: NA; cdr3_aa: CASSQDDRGRYF; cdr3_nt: TGTGCCAGCAGCCAAGATGATAGGGGAAGGTATTTT
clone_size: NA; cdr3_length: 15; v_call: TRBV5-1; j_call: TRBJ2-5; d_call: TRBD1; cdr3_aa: CASSSGQGDGETQYF; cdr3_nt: TGCGCCAGCAGCTCCGGACAGGGGGATGGAGAGACCCAGTACTTC
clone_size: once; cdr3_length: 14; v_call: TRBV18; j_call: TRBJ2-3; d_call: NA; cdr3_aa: CASSGAGSTDTQYF; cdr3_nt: TGTGCCAGCTCCGGGGCGGGGAGCACAGATACGCAGTATTTT
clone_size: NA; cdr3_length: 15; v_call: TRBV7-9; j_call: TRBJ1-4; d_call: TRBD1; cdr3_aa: CASSTWTGGVEKLFF; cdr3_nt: TGTGCCAGCAGCACCTGGACAGGGGGGGTTGAAAAACTGTTTTTT
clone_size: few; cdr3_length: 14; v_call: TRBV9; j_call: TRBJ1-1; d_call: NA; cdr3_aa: CASSVTTGNTEAFF; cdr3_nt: TGTGCCAGCAGCGTTACGACAGGGAACACTGAAGCTTTCTTT
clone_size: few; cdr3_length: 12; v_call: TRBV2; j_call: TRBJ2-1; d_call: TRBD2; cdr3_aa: CARGLADAEQFF; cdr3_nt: TGTGCCCGTGGACTAGCGGACGCTGAGCAGTTCTTC
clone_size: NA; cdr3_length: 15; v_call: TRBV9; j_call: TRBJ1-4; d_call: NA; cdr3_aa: CASSATQGPNEKLFF; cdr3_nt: TGTGCCAGCAGCGCAACACAGGGTCCTAATGAAAAACTGTTTTTT
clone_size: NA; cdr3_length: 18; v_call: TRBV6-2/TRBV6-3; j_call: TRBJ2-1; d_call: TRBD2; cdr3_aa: CASSKRTSGGPSYNEQFF; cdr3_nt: TGTGCCAGCAGTAAAAGGACTAGCGGGGGACCATCCTACAATGAGCAGTTCTTC
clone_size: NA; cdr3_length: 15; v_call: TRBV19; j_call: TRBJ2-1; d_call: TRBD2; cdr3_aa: CASRERTSGGNEQFF; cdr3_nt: TGTGCCAGTAGGGAGCGGACTAGCGGGGGCAATGAGCAGTTCTTC
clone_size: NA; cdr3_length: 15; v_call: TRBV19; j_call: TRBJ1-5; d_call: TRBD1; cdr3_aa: CASRTGTGDNQPQHF; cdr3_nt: TGTGCCAGTAGGACCGGGACAGGGGACAATCAGCCCCAGCATTTT
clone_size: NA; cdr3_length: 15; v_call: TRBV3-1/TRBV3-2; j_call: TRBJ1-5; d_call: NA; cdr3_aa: CASSQQRNSNQPQHF; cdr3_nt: TGTGCCAGCAGCCAACAGAGGAATAGCAATCAGCCCCAGCATTTT
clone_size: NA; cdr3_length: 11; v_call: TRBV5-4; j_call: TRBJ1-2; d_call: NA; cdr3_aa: CALGGADGYTF; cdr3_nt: TGTGCCTTGGGCGGGGCTGATGGCTACACCTTC
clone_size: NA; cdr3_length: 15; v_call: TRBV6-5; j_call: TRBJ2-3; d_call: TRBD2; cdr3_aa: CASSYSRTSRDTQYF; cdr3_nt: TGTGCCAGCAGTTACTCTCGGACTAGCAGAGATACGCAGTATTTT
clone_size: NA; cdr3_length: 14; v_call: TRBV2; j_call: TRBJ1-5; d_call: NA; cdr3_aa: CASNSWGTNQPQHF; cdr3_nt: TGTGCCAGCAACAGCTGGGGGACTAATCAGCCCCAGCATTTT
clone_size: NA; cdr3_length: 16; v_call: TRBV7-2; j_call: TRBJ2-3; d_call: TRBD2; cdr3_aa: CASSRRAGGATDTQYF; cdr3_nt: TGTGCCAGCAGCCGGAGGGCGGGGGGGGCAACAGATACGCAGTATTTT
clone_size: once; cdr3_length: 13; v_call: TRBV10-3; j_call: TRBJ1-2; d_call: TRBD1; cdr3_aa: CAISDGQGDGYTF; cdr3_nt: TGTGCCATCAGTGACGGACAGGGGGATGGCTACACCTTC
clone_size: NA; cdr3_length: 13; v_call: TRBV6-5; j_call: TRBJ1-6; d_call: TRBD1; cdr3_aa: CASGDRGDSPLHF; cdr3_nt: TGTGCCAGCGGGGACAGGGGTGATTCACCCCTCCACTTT
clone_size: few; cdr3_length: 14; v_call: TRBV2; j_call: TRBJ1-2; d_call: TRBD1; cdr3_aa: CASSDRQGWGGYTF; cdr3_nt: TGTGCCAGCAGTGATAGACAGGGTTGGGGTGGCTACACCTTC
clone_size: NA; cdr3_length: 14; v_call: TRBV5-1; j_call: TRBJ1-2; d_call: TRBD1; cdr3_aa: CASSSQDRVGGYTF; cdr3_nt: TGCGCCAGCAGCTCCCAGGACAGGGTAGGCGGCTACACCTTC
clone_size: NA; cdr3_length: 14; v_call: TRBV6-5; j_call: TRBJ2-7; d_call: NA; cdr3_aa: CASSPTRVSYEQYF; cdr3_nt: TGTGCCAGCAGTCCTACTAGAGTCAGTTACGAGCAGTACTTC
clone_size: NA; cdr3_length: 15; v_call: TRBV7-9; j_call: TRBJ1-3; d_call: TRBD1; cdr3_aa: CASSPTGTDGDTIYF; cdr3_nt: TGTGCCAGCAGCCCGACAGGGACGGACGGGGACACCATATATTTT
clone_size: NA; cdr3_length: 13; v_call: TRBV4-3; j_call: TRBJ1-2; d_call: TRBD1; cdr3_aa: CASSTDREFGYTF; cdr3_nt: TGCGCCAGCAGCACGGACAGGGAGTTCGGCTACACCTTC
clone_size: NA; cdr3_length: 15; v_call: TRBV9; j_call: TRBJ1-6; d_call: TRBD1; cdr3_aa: CASSEGALENSPLHF; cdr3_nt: TGTGCCAGCAGCGAGGGGGCCCTAGAGAATTCACCCCTCCACTTT
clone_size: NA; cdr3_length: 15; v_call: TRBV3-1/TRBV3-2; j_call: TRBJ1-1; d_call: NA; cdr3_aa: CASSQEGTGNTEAFF; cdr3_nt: TGTGCCAGCAGCCAAGAGGGAACAGGGAACACTGAAGCTTTCTTT
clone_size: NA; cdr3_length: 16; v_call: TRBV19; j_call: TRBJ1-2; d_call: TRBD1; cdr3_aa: CASSRTPTGSGYGYTF; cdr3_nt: TGTGCCAGTAGCCGTACTCCGACAGGGTCGGGCTATGGCTACACCTTC
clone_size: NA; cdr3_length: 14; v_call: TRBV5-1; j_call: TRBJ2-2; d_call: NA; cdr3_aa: CASSFLGLAGELFF; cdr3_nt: TGCGCCAGCAGCTTTTTGGGGCTGGCCGGGGAGCTGTTTTTT
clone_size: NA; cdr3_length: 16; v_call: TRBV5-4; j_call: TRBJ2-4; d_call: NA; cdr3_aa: CASSLPGPLAKNIQYF; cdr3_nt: TGTGCCAGCAGCTTACCGGGTCCTCTAGCCAAAAACATTCAGTACTTC
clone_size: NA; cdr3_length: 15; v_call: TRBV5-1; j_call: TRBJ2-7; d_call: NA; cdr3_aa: CASSLNGGRTYEQYF; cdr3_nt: TGCGCCAGCAGCTTAAACGGGGGAAGGACCTACGAGCAGTACTTC
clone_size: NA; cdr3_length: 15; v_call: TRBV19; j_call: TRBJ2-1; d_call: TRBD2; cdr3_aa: CASSIESGEFNEQFF; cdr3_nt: TGTGCCAGTAGTATTGAGAGCGGGGAGTTCAATGAGCAGTTCTTC
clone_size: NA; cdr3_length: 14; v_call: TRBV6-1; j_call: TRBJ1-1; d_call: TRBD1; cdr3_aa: CASSEKGANTEAFF; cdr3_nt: TGTGCCAGCAGTGAAAAGGGGGCGAACACTGAAGCTTTCTTT
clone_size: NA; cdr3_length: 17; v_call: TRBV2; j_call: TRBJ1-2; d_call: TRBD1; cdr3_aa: CASGVPGQGLANYGYTF; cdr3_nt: TGTGCCAGTGGCGTCCCGGGACAGGGCCTAGCTAACTATGGCTACACCTTC
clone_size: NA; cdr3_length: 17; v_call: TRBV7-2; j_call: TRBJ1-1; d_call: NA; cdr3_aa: CASSPSRRGSGNTEAFF; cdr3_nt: TGTGCCAGCAGCCCCTCGAGACGGGGGTCTGGCAACACTGAAGCTTTCTTT
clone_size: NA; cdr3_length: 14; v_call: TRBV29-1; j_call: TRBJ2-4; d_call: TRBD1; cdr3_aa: CSVETWTGENIQYF; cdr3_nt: TGCAGCGTTGAAACCTGGACAGGAGAAAACATTCAGTACTTC
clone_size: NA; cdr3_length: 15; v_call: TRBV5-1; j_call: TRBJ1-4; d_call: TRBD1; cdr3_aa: CASSHDRGRGEKLFF; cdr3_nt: TGCGCCAGCAGCCACGACAGGGGGCGGGGTGAAAAACTGTTTTTT
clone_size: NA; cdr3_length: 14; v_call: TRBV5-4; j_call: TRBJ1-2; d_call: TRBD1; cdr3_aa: CASSWDRGGDGYTF; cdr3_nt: TGTGCCAGCAGCTGGGACAGGGGAGGTGATGGCTACACCTTC
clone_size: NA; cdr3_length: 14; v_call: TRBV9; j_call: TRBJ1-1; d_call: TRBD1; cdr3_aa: CASSARDRDAEAFF; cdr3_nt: TGTGCCAGCAGCGCCCGAGACAGGGACGCTGAAGCTTTCTTT